The T cell receptor (beta chain) described here comes from a study of cytomegalovirus exposure and HLA in healthy donors. General study findings and limits: TCR beta chains numbering about 160 were designated cytomegalovirus-associated.

PCR employed 60 Vbeta and 13 Jbeta primers. Method: immunoSEQ multiplex PCR; TCRdb's copy keeps in-frame clones and lacks some. This repertoire shows around 160,000 clones, about four fifths found once; its top ten account for around 4.1%. V trimming: 5 bases; J trimming: 5 bases; junction bases outside the gene matches: 9. The V gene's germline CDR1 is KGHSH and CDR2 LQKENI. The CDR3 spans 16 residues. The table lists this clone with a count of one. Its antigen is not known. This TCR came from a man aged 45 to 65 in good health and CMV-seropositive. Sequencing was carried out using PBMCs. This chain links TRBV18 with TRBJ2-5, with 12 bases fitting TRBD2. Here the CDR3 reads CASSEGLAGPRETQYF. In nucleotides, the CDR3 is TGTGCCAGCTCAGAAGGACTAGCGGGACCTCGGGAGACCCAGTACTTC.